This T cell receptor beta chain was captured by sequencing in a study of blood T cell repertoires in COVID-19 (dated by TCRdb to the early 2020s). With respect to the entire study: Samples from collaborators originated in the United States, Italy and Spain and spanned both the acute and convalescent phases of COVID-19. Where available, HLA class I and class II types were taken from metadata supplied by the sample provider and were not determined by assay-based typing. A de-identified subject ID, COVID-19 status, age in years and sex were almost always included in the sample metadata. The material from the prospective study consisted of cDNA or gDNA derived from T cells, B-cell-depleted T cells, or PBMCs. The repertoires were made available in a free public database intended to serve as a resource for research on the immune response to SARS-CoV-2. Samples were obtained from the ongoing ImmuneRACE study (first 160 participants) and from roughly 1,300 subjects provided by 6 global collaborators. The dataset comprised deeply sampled blood TCRbeta repertoires from subjects exposed to, actively infected with, or recovered from COVID-19. Findings and caveats that apply to the study as a whole: Clinical and demographic metadata were provided uncurated, with the amount varying by source and participant.

TCRbeta CDR3 regions were amplified from genomic DNA using the immunoSEQ Assay, a bias-controlled multiplex PCR. The paper's processing steps were these. The number of nucleated cells in each sample was estimated by amplification of reference gene primers within the assay. Sequence reads were collapsed and filtered to measure the absolute abundance of every unique TCRbeta CDR3 rearrangement. For each sample, productive Simpson clonality was calculated as the square root of Simpson's diversity index over productive rearrangements. TCRdb provides this immuneACCESS table in a form limited to in-frame rearrangements. Some clones are lacking; in checked studies, under half of them reflect an unresolved V gene, and why the rest are absent is not known. V and J calls and clone size follow that table, whereas D and trimming were derived from the DNA. A total of roughly 160,000 clones appear in this sample, 88% of them only once. The top ten clonotypes cover around 1.9% of the sample.

Samples from volunteer blood donors who had recovered from COVID-19 were contributed by a second Seattle source. Each collaborating institution followed its own protocols to collect whole blood in K2EDTA tubes. For TCRbeta analysis, collaborator samples were shipped as frozen whole blood, as isolated PBMCs, or as DNA extracted from either sample type. For this clone: Which antigen it targets is not known. One base away there is no much larger clone; base qualities are not given.

The CDR3 contains 14 residues, cysteine and phenylalanine counted. This entry keeps only the CDR3 DNA: 42 bases, framed from base 1. The CDR1 and CDR2 encoded by the germline V gene are MDHEN and SYDVKM. Here V drops 3 bases and J drops 0 bases, and the junction holds 1 base not matched to any gene. The chain links TRBV28 with TRBJ2-7, with TRBD2 identical over 8 junction bases. Sample: peripheral blood. The TCR was taken from a middle-aged man who had recovered from COVID-19. The nucleotide sequence is given as TGTGCCAGCAGTTTGAGCGGGAGCTCCTACGAGCAGTACTTC. Its product reads: CASSLSGSSYEQYF.